The source of this T cell receptor (beta chain) is a study of Ad26.COV2.S vaccination and SARS-CoV-2 variants (dated by TCRdb to the early 2020s). With regard to the full study: Donors in the vaccine arm were drawn from COV1001, a phase I-IIa trial of Ad26.COV2.S in healthy adults that was multicentre, randomized, double-blind and placebo-controlled. Ad26.COV2.S was administered intramuscularly at 5 x 10^10 or 1 x 10^11 viral particles, either as a single shot or as two shots given 56 days apart. TCRbeta repertoire sequencing served as the tool for gauging how specific and how broad the SARS-CoV-2-reactive T cell receptors were following Ad26.COV2.S vaccination. The TCR-sequenced set comprised around 30 samples: around 20 Ad26.COV2.S vaccine recipients, 5 placebo recipients and 8 SARS-CoV-2 convalescent individuals. Participants in the trial were split at random into five groups of five each, receiving low-dose or high-dose Ad26.COV2.S once or twice, or else placebo on both occasions. Investigators did not know the trial group allocation while performing experiments and assessing outcomes. Overall results and qualifications from the work: Comparing responses between vaccine doses or regimens was not something the study was powered to do. Substantial breadth of spike-specific CD8+ and CD4+ T cell responses was reported after vaccination. The authors noted that total T cell responses may have been underestimated by the TCR breadth and depth analyses. Vaccine and placebo recipients had similar non-spike TCR breadth, a finding consistent with the vaccine containing only spike. Higher spike-specific TCR breadth was observed in Ad26.COV2.S recipients than in placebo recipients (P = 0.0014).

Inclusive of the bounding cysteine and phenylalanine, the CDR3 is 16 residues long. Only the CDR3 DNA stays, 48 bases, in frame from base 1. Based on the germline V gene, the CDR1 and CDR2 sequences are MGHRA and YSYEKL. The V end loses 3 bases and the J end loses 0 bases, and a stretch of 12 bases separates them. Worth noting for this clone: Its antigen remains undetermined. It has no much larger one-base neighbor in the sample; base qualities were not kept. This specimen includes other DNA sequences encoding the same CDR3.

The immunoSEQ Assay was the method used to sequence TCRbeta CDR3 regions. After extraction, genomic DNA underwent amplification by bias-controlled multiplex PCR, followed by high-throughput sequencing. The source study handled its data this way. To quantify the absolute abundance of each unique TCRbeta CDR3 region, sequences were collapsed and filtered. T cell fraction was estimated by normalizing TCRbeta template counts to usable DNA, which was measured by amplifying reference genes present in all nucleated cells. Repertoire TCRs were annotated as SARS-CoV-2-specific by exact matching of V gene, CDR3 amino acid sequence and J gene to a known reactive TCR set. The reference SARS-CoV-2 TCR set was obtained from MIRA and was filtered for enrichment in COVID-19-positive ImmuneCODE repertoires, whereby public or cross-reactive TCRs were removed. Using the MIRA antigens, annotated TCRs were further analysed by specific ORF or by position within an ORF. Depth was the summed frequency of annotated unique rearrangements, while breadth was defined as annotated unique rearrangements over total unique productive rearrangements. Two-sided Wilcoxon rank-sum tests were used to compare TCR breadth between groups. The source is immuneACCESS, and TCRdb retained only in-frame sequences with V and J called. Part of the clones is not carried over; for the studies checked, unresolved V genes explain less than half of this, and the remainder is unexplained. V and J calls and clone size follow that table, whereas D and trimming were derived from the DNA. The sample table holds 320,000 or so clones, of which roughly 90% were seen once. The ten largest clones take up about 5% of the sample.

Reading the label with the study, this specimen's treatment or condition is: around 19 received Ad26.COV2.S at low or high dose, single or two shots; 5 received placebo; per-sample allocation not given. For vaccine and placebo recipients, repertoires were sequenced using samples collected on day 63 after the first injection. In Cohort 1b, 25 adults aged 18-55 years were enrolled at a single site in Boston, USA, between 29 July and 7 August 2020. Ad26.COV2.S was a replication-incompetent adenovirus type 26 vector that expressed a prefusion-stabilized SARS-CoV-2 spike protein derived from the original Wuhan strain.

The rearranged segments are TRBV4-1 and TRBJ1-3, and possibly TRBD1, on 5 matching bases. The origin of this receptor is a person aged 18-60 years who received the Ad26.COV2.S COVID-19 vaccine or a placebo. The starting material was peripheral blood, obtained in a trial of Ad26.COV2.S vaccine versus placebo. The bases read TGCGCCAGCAGCCAGGGGAGGGGTAGCTCTGGAAACACCATATATTTT. This encodes CASSQGRGSSGNTIYF.